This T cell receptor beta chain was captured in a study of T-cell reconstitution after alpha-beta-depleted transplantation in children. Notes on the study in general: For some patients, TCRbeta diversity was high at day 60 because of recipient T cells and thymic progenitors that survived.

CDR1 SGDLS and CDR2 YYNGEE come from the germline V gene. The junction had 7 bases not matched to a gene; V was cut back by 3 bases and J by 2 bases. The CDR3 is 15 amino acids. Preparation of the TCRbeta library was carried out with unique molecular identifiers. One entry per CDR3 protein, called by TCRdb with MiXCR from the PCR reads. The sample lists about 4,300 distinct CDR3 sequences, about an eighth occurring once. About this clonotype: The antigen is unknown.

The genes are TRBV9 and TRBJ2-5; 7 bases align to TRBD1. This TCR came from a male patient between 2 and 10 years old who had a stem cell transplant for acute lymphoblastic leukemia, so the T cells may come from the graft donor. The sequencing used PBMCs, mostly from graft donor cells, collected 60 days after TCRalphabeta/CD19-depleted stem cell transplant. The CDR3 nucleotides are TGTGCCAGCAGCGGGGGGACAGTCACACAAGAGACCCAGTACTTC. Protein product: CASSGGTVTQETQYF. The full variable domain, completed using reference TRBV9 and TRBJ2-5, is DSGVTQTPKHLITATGQRVTLRCSPRSGDLSVYWYQQSLDQGLQFLIQYYNGEERAKGNILERFSAQQFPDLHSELNLSSLELGDSALYFCASSGGTVTQETQYFGPGTRLLVL.